This paragraph reports one TCR beta chain. Its antigen is not identified. The entry originates in a study of cytomegalovirus exposure and HLA in healthy donors. General study points: CMV serostatus alone was available as immune exposure information. The number of N-insertions in an Asian-associated ancestry cluster was reportedly below the roughly 700-donor mean in a later analysis.

Use of 60 Vbeta and 13 Jbeta primers characterized the PCR. The method was immunoSEQ multiplex PCR; TCRdb's version includes in-frame clones alone and lacks a portion of them. The repertoire holds some 160,000 clones, with roughly 84% as singletons. Per germline, CDR1 SGHTA and CDR2 FQGTGA. This CDR3 has 17 residues. The junction had 13 bases not matched to a gene; V was cut back by 8 bases and J by 0 bases. J is TRBJ2-3 and V is TRBV7-3, with TRBD2 matching over 8 bases. The TCR comes from a man in his fifties or sixties in good health and CMV-seropositive. The sequenced material came from PBMCs. CDR3: CASAPGLVDPSTDTQYF. CDR3 in DNA: TGTGCCAGCGCCCCGGGACTAGTGGATCCTAGCACAGATACGCAGTATTTT.